This TCR beta chain appears in the sequencing data of a study of T cell responses to AZD1222 COVID-19 vaccine (dated by TCRdb to the early 2020s). Looking at the study overall: A total of around 240 trial participants underwent TCR sequencing, of whom about 200 received two doses of AZD1222 and about 26 received two doses of the MenACWY control vaccine. Trial participants were enrolled into age subgroups of 18-55, 56-69 and 70-plus years, which contained about 150, 28 and 57 TCR-sequenced participants, respectively.

The CDR3 regions of human TCRbeta chains were subjected to immunosequencing. The paper's data handling went like this. TCRs in the repertoires were compared against a reference library of SARS-CoV-2-specific TCRs that had been generated with the MIRA antigen-specificity platform. Breadth was defined as the fraction of unique TCRs that were SARS-CoV-2-associated. Depth was defined as the fraction of total T cells that were SARS-CoV-2-associated. Each spike-specific TCR was assigned to its reactive spike region and to a CD4 or CD8 class using the MIRA data. Log10-transformed breadth and depth values were compared by one-way ANOVA with Sidak's multiple comparisons tests. Sourced from immuneACCESS, this table was stored by TCRdb with only in-frame sequences that have V and J called. A share of the clones is absent; for the studies checked, an unresolved V gene accounts for under half, and the remainder has no known explanation. V, J and clone size are those of that table, while D and trimming were read from the DNA. The sample data list around 87,000 clones, and around 89% of these were observed just once. Jointly, the top ten make up about 2.7% of the sample.

Explained via the paper, the time point label denotes: about 28 days (+/-7) after the second vaccine dose. AZD1222 recipients given second doses at about 4 weeks or at about 12 weeks were pooled, since spike-specific TCR depth and breadth were not found to differ between the two schedules. Vaccinee samples came from UK trials COV001 and COV002, including a single-blind randomized controlled phase 2/3 trial of AZD1222 (ChAdOx1 nCoV-19) in healthy adults. For TCRbeta chain sequencing, PBMC samples from trial participants were taken at day 0 and at day 28 after the second dose. About this clone: Its binding antigen is unknown. Base quality data are lacking; no much larger clone is found one base away.

The CDR3 contains 15 residues, cysteine and phenylalanine counted. The CDR3 DNA has 45 bases and is translated from base 1. V lost 6 bases and J lost 2 bases; the stretch between them is 15 bases long. Via the germline V gene, CDR1 is LGHNT and CDR2 FRNRAP. Overall study outcomes, separate from this receptor: Participants were mostly white British and included more females than males, and it was suggested by the authors that clonal diversity may have been underestimated. The 56-69-year group was small, and its depth increase did not reach significance, likely because of low power. Vaccine-associated CD4 TCRs spanned the whole spike protein, with dominant responses in regions 160-218 and 743-854. After two AZD1222 doses, both the breadth and the depth of spike-specific TCRs were significantly higher than at day 0 and than in MenACWY recipients. No day 14 peak-response samples were available, so repertoires were characterized only after the peak T cell response. Only five or six AZD1222 recipients were SARS-CoV-2 seropositive at baseline, limiting conclusions about previously exposed vaccinees. Reportedly, close to half of the unique spike-specific TCRs recognized epitopes lying outside the regions that are mutated in the B.1.351 and B.1.1.7 variants.

The specimen was peripheral blood, collected 28 days after the second AZD1222 dose. This TCR came from an adult who received the AZD1222 COVID-19 vaccine. The rearranged segments are TRBV12-5 and TRBJ2-3; a tentative D match to TRBD1 spans 6 bases. The CDR3 in this case is CASGEHRAFTDTQYF. Here is the DNA: TGTGCTAGTGGGGAACACAGGGCCTTCACAGATACGCAGTATTTT.